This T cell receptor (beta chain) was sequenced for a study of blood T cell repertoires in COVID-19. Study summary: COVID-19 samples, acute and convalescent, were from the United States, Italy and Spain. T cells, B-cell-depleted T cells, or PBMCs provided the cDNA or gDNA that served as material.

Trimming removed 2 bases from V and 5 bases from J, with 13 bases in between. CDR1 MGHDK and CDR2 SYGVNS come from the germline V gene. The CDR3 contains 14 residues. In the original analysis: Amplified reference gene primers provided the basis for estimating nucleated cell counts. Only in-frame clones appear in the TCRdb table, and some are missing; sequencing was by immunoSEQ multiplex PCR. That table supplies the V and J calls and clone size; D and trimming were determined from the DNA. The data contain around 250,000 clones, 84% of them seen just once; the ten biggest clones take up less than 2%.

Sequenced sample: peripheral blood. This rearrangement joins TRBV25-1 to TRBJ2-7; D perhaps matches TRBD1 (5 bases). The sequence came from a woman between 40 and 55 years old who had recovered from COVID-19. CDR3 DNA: TGTGCCAGCAGTGAACGCCCCCCAGGGAACGAGCAGTACTTC. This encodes CASSERPPGNEQYF.